This T cell receptor beta chain was identified during a study of OX40 agonist ivuxolimab in advanced cancers. Repertoires were generated with immunoSEQ multiplex PCR, while TCRdb's copy carries only in-frame clones and drops some. The sample lists 100,000 to 150,000 clones; about 90% were seen once. This TCR was recovered from an adult with an advanced solid tumor such as melanoma, head and neck, liver or kidney cancer. The material was CD4+ or CD8+ T cells sorted from blood, obtained in a trial of the OX40 agonist ivuxolimab.

Here the CDR3 reads CASSIPDRYSTDTQYF. The DNA of the CDR3 is TGTGCCAGTAGTATACCGGACAGGTATAGCACAGATACGCAGTATTTT. This rearrangement joins TRBV19 to TRBJ2-3; 7 nucleotides match TRBD1. The CDR3 runs 16 residues. Germline V gene data show CDR1 as LNHDA and CDR2 as SQIVND (reference sequence). Germline trimming cut 2 bases from V and 0 bases from J; bases unmatched to any gene: 5.